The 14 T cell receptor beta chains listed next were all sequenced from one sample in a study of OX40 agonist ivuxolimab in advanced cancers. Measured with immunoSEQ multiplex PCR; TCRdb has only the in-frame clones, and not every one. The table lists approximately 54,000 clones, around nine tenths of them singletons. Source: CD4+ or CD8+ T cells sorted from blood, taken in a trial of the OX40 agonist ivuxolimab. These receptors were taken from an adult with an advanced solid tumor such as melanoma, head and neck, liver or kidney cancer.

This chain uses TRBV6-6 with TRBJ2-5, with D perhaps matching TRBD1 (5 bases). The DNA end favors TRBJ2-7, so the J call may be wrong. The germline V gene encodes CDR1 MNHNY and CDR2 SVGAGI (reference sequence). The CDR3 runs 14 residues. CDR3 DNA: TGTGCCAGCAGTCAGTGGGGCAGTACCTACGAGCAGTACTTC. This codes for CASSQWGSTYEQYF.

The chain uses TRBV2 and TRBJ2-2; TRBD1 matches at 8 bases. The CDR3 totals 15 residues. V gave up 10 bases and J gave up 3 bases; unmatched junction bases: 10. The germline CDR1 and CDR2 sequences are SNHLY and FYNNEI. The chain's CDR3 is CATRRTGTYTGELFF. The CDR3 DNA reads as TGTGCCACCAGAAGGACAGGGACTTACACCGGGGAGCTGTTTTTT.

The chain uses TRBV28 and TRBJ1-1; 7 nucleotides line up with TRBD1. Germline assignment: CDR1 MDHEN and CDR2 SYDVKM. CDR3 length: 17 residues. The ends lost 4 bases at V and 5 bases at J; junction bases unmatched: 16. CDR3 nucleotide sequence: TGTGCCAGCAGTTCACCTCGCACAGGGGCGGGATGGACTGAAGCTTTCTTT. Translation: CASSSPRTGAGWTEAFF.

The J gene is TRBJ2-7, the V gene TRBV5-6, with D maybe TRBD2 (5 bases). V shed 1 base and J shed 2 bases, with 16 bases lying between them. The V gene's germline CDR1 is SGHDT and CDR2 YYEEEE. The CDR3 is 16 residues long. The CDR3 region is CASSLRPGVATYEQYF. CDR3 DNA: TGTGCCAGCAGCTTGAGGCCCGGGGTCGCCACCTACGAGCAGTACTTC.

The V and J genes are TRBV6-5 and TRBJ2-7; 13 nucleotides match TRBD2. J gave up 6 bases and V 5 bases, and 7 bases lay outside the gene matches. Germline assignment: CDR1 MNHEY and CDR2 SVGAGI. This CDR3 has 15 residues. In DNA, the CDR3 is TGTGCCAGCAGTCCCCGGCGGACTAGCGGGAGCGAGCAGTACTTC. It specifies CASSPRRTSGSEQYF.

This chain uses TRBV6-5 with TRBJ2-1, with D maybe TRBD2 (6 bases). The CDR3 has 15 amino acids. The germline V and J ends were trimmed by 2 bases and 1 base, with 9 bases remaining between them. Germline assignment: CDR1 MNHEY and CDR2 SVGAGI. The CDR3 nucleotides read TGTGCCAGCAGTTACGACGGGACTTCCTACAATGAGCAGTTCTTC. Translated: CASSYDGTSYNEQFF.

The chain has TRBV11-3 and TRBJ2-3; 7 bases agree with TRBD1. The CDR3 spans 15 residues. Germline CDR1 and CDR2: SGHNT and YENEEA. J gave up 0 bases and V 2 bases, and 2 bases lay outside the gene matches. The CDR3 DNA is TGTGCCAGCAGCTTATTGACAGGGAGCACAGATACGCAGTATTTT. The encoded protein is CASSLLTGSTDTQYF. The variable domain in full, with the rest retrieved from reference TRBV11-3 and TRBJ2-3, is EAGVVQSPRYKIIEKKQPVAFWCNPISGHNTLYWYLQNLGQGPELLIRYENEEAVDDSQLPKDRFSAERLKGVDSTLKIQPAELGDSAVYLCASSLLTGSTDTQYFGPGTRLTVL.

CDR3 sequence: CASSTDRGVQETQYF. In nucleotides, the CDR3 is TGTGCCAGCAGCACGGACAGGGGTGTTCAAGAGACCCAGTACTTC. This chain connects TRBV6-5 to TRBJ2-5; 9 bases agree with TRBD1. Germline V gives CDR1 MNHEY, CDR2 SVGAGI. V gave up 6 bases and J gave up 2 bases; unmatched junction bases: 7. The CDR3 covers 15 residues.

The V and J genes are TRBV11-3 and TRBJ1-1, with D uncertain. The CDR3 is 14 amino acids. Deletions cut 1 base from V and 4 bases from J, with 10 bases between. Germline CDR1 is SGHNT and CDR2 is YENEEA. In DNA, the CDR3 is TGTGCCAGCAGCTTAGGGCCGAGCAGCACTGAAGCTTTCTTT. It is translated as CASSLGPSSTEAFF.

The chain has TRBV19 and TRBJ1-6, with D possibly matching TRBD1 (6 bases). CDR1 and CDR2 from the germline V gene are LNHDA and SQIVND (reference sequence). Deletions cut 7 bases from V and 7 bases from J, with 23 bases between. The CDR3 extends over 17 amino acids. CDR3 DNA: TGTGCCAGTACCTCATGGGAACAGGGAGTTGGAAATTCACCCCTCCACTTT. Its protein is CASTSWEQGVGNSPLHF.

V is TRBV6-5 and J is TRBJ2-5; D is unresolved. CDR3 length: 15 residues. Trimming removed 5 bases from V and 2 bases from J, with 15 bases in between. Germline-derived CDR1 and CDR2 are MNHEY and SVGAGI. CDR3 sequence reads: CASSPSPSTQETQYF. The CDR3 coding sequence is TGTGCCAGCAGTCCTTCCCCCAGTACTCAAGAGACCCAGTACTTC.

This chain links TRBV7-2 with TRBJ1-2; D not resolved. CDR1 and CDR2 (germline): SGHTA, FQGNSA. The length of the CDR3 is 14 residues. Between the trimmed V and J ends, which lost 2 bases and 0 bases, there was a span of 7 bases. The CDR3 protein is CASSLLRANYGYTF. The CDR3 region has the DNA TGTGCCAGCAGCTTACTCCGAGCTAACTATGGCTACACCTTC.

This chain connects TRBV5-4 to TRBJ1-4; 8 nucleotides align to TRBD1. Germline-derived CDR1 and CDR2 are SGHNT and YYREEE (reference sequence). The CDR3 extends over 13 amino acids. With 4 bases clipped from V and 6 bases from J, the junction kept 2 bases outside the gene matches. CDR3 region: CASSADRDEKLFF. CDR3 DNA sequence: TGTGCCAGCAGCGCGGACAGGGATGAAAAACTGTTTTTT.

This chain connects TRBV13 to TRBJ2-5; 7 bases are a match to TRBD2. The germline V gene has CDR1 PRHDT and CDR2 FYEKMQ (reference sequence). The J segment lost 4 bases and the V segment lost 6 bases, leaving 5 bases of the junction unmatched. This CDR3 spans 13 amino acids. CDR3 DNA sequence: TGTGCCAGCAGACAAGGACTAGTAGAGACCCAGTACTTC. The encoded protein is CASRQGLVETQYF. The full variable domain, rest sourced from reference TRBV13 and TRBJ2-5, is AAGVIQSPRHLIKEKRETATLKCYPIPRHDTVYWYQQGPGQDPQFLISFYEKMQSDKGSIPDRFSAQQFSDYHSELNMSSLELGDSALYFCASRQGLVETQYFGPGTRLLVL.